This T cell receptor (beta chain) was sequenced in a study of blood T cell repertoires in COVID-19. As for the study in general: Some COVID-19 samples were acute and others convalescent; all came from the United States, Italy and Spain. Sample material is recorded as cDNA or gDNA derived from T cells, B-cell-depleted T cells, or PBMCs.

Trimming cost V 6 bases and J 4 bases, with 13 bases left between them. The CDR3 has 15 residues. Germline values: CDR1 MNHEY, CDR2 SVGAGI. The authors' processing: How many nucleated cells were present was estimated from reference gene primer amplification. Generated by immunoSEQ multiplex PCR, the TCRdb table keeps only in-frame clones and is missing some. For V, J and clone size, that table is used; D and trimming come from the DNA. The sample shows 250,000 to 350,000 clones, about 85% of them seen only once. This clone was counted once. This rearrangement joins TRBV6-5 to TRBJ2-6; a possible D gene is TRBD1 (6 bases). Sequencing was performed on peripheral blood. This TCR was recovered from a man aged 18 to 30 with active or convalescent COVID-19. The CDR3 loop reads CASSGTGSGANVLTF. As DNA, the CDR3 is TGTGCCAGCAGCGGTACAGGGTCCGGGGCCAACGTCCTGACTTTC.